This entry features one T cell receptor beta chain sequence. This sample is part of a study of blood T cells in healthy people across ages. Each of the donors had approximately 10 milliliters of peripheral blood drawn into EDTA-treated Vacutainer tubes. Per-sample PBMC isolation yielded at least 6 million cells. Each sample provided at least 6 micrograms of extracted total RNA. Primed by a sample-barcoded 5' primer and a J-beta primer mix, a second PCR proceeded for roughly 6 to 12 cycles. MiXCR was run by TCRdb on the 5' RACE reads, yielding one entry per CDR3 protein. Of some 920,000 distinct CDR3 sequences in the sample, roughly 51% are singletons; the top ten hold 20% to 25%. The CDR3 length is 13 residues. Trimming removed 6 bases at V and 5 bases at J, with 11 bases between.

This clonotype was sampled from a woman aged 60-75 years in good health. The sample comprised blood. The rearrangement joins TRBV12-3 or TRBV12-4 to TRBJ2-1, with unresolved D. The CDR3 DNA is TGTGCCAGCAGCCCTATTACAAACAATGAGCAGTTCTTC. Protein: CASSPITNNEQFF.